These 10 T cell receptor beta chains originate from one sample sequenced in a study of OX40 agonist ivuxolimab in advanced cancers. TCRdb keeps only in-frame clones here, not all; method: immunoSEQ multiplex PCR. The sample yields 40,000 or so clones, about 84% seen once. The sample was CD4+ or CD8+ T cells sorted from blood, taken in a trial of the OX40 agonist ivuxolimab. All receptors come from an adult with an advanced solid tumor such as melanoma, head and neck, liver or kidney cancer.

The chain combines TRBV19 with TRBJ1-4; D remains unclear. Germline values: CDR1 LNHDA, CDR2 SQIVND (reference sequence). V was cut by 1 base and J by 7 bases, with 13 bases left in between. The CDR3 spans 15 residues. Here the CDR3 reads CASSIGTAAGEKLFF. CDR3 in DNA: TGTGCCAGTAGTATAGGTACAGCCGCCGGTGAAAAACTGTTTTTT.

This clone was recorded a few times. This sequence joins TRBV30 and TRBJ2-5; D ambiguous. The CDR3 extends over 14 amino acids. From germline, CDR1 is GTSNPN and CDR2 SVGIG (reference sequence). V was cut by 0 bases and J by 4 bases, with 12 bases left in between. The CDR3 is CAWSVASIGETQYF. The CDR3 coding sequence is TGTGCCTGGAGTGTAGCAAGCATCGGAGAGACCCAGTACTTC.

This chain links TRBV19 with TRBJ2-6; TRBD1 matches 8 bases. From germline, CDR1 is LNHDA and CDR2 SQIVND (reference sequence). CDR3 length: 16 amino acids. V was clipped by 5 bases and J by 2 bases; unmatched bases: 5. The CDR3 sequence is CASSSQGAAGANVLTF. The CDR3, as DNA: TGTGCCAGTAGTTCCCAGGGGGCGGCTGGGGCCAACGTCCTGACTTTC.

The chain recombines TRBV15 with TRBJ2-7, with 11 positions matching TRBD1. This CDR3 is built from 16 residues. Per the germline V gene, CDR1 is LNHNV and CDR2 is YYDKDF (reference sequence). With V trimmed by 0 bases and J by 4 bases, 5 bases remained unmatched. As DNA, the CDR3 is TGTGCCACCAGCAGAGATACCGGGACAGGGGGTTACGAGCAGTACTTC. Amino acid sequence: CATSRDTGTGGYEQYF.

The chain has TRBV10-1 and TRBJ1-5; TRBD1 matches 11 bases. This CDR3 comprises 15 residues. Germline V CDR1 and CDR2: WNHNN, SYGVQD (reference sequence). Trimming took 4 bases from V and 4 from J; bases not matched to a gene: 3. The CDR3 region is CASSAGTGGNQPQHF. The DNA for the CDR3 is TGCGCCAGCAGTGCCGGGACAGGGGGGAATCAGCCCCAGCATTTT.

The chain is built from TRBV20-1 and TRBJ1-2; perhaps TRBD1 as D (5 bases). Germline CDR1 reads DFQATT; CDR2 reads SNEGSKA (reference sequence). V gave up 2 bases and J gave up 7 bases, with 8 bases separating them. This CDR3 comprises 11 residues. The CDR3 here is CSARQGGGYTF. As DNA, the CDR3 is TGCAGTGCTAGACAGGGAGGTGGCTACACCTTC.

This chain uses TRBV30 with TRBJ2-3, with D tentatively TRBD2 (5 bases). The V and J ends lost 5 bases and 1 base respectively, with 7 bases between them. Germline CDR1 GTSNPN, CDR2 SVGIG (reference sequence). This CDR3 is built from 12 residues. The DNA of the CDR3 is TGTGCCTGGGGGCGGGGCACAGATACGCAGTATTTT. Translation gives CAWGRGTDTQYF.

The chain uses TRBV18 and TRBJ1-4, with 8 bases aligning to TRBD1. Per the germline V gene, CDR1 is KGHSH and CDR2 is LQKENI. Unmatched junction bases numbered 4, after V lost 3 bases and J lost 4 bases. This CDR3 is built from 15 residues. The CDR3 spells CASSPSGGGNEKLFF. As DNA, the CDR3 is TGTGCCAGCTCACCTTCAGGGGGCGGTAATGAAAAACTGTTTTTT.

The chain joins TRBV2 to TRBJ2-5; maybe TRBD1 (5 bases). The CDR3 runs 10 residues. Per germline, CDR1 SNHLY and CDR2 FYNNEI. Trimming stripped 7 bases from V and 6 bases from J, with 6 bases between. The CDR3 here is CASMGQTQYF. The CDR3 DNA follows: TGTGCCAGCATGGGGCAGACCCAGTACTTC.

The CDR3 DNA reads TGTGCCAGCAGCTCCACTAGCGGGAGAGCTGGCGAGCAGTACTTC. This encodes CASSSTSGRAGEQYF. V usage is TRBV13 and J usage is TRBJ2-7, with TRBD2 matching over 11 bases. Germline-derived CDR1 and CDR2 are PRHDT and FYEKMQ (reference sequence). Trimming removed 4 bases from V and 6 bases from J; junction bases left unmatched: 8. The length of the CDR3 is 15 residues.